A selection of T cell receptor beta chains follows, all from one sample in a study of lymphopenia after photon versus proton radiotherapy. TCRdb's table, derived via immunoSEQ multiplex PCR, lists solely in-frame clones and lacks some. The sample holds about 83,000 clones, around 82% seen once. The material was peripheral blood, obtained from a patient treated with proton-based radiotherapy. All receptors derive from a man aged 55 to 70 with pancreatic cancer. CDR3s include the opening cysteine and the closing phenylalanine or tryptophan. D genes are given only for firm matches. Clone size is stated in some rows and not others, as once, few, many or a class when expanded.

d_call	cdr3_length	j_call	clone_size	v_call	cdr3_nt	cdr3_aa
.	14	TRBJ2-2	.	TRBV11-2	TGTGCCAGCAGCTTACTTCTCCACACCGGGGAGCTGTTTTTT	CASSLLLHTGELFF
.	16	TRBJ2-1	.	TRBV14	TGTGCCAGCAGCCAAGTTGGGGGACTTATTTACAATGAGCAGTTCTTC	CASSQVGGLIYNEQFF
.	15	TRBJ1-2	.	TRBV28	TGTGCCAGCAGTTTCGCGGGGCGTTTTGACTATGGCTACACCTTC	CASSFAGRFDYGYTF
TRBD2	15	TRBJ2-7	.	TRBV6-6	TGTGCCAGCAGTTACGGTAGCGGGAGTGCCTACGAGCAGTACTTC	CASSYGSGSAYEQYF
.	20	TRBJ2-1	.	TRBV6-1	TGTGCCAGCAGTGAAATAAACGTCGTCTGGGGGGGGCTCGGAGGCAATGAGCAGTTCTTC	CASSEINVVWGGLGGNEQFF
.	14	TRBJ2-7	once	TRBV2	TGTGCCAGCAGTGAATCGAGGGTCCCCTACGAGCAGTACTTC	CASSESRVPYEQYF
TRBD1	17	TRBJ2-3	.	TRBV4-3	TGCGCCAGCAGCCAAGATCATCGGGACAGGGCGACAGATACGCAGTATTTT	CASSQDHRDRATDTQYF
TRBD1	16	TRBJ2-7	.	TRBV11-1	TGTGCCAGCAGCTCAGGACGGGACAGGGGGTATTACGAGCAGTACTTC	CASSSGRDRGYYEQYF
TRBD1	16	TRBJ2-5	once	TRBV19	TGTGCCAGTAGTACCAACAGGGGAGAGGGCCAAGAGACCCAGTACTTC	CASSTNRGEGQETQYF
.	14	TRBJ2-2	few	TRBV5-1	TGCGCCAGCAGGAGGGCAGGGCCGACCGGGGAGCTGTTTTTT	CASRRAGPTGELFF
.	15	TRBJ2-3	.	TRBV7-8	TGTGCCAGCAGCTTAAACAGCGTTAGCACAGATACGCAGTATTTT	CASSLNSVSTDTQYF
.	14	TRBJ2-7	.	TRBV5-1	TGCGCCAGCAGCCGGACAAGGGGGTCCAAGGAGCAGTACTTC	CASSRTRGSKEQYF
.	14	TRBJ1-4	.	TRBV5-1	TGCGCCAGCAGCTTGGGGTCAGCCCATGAAAAACTGTTTTTT	CASSLGSAHEKLFF
.	16	TRBJ2-6	once	TRBV10-3	TGTGCCACATACCCGGACAGTCCCCCTGGGGCCAACGTCCTGACTTTC	CATYPDSPPGANVLTF
TRBD1	16	TRBJ1-4	.	TRBV2	TGTGCCAGCAGTAGGGACAGCATTGCAACTAATGAAAAACTGTTTTTT	CASSRDSIATNEKLFF
.	13	TRBJ2-3	.	TRBV7-3	TGTGCCAGCAGCCCTACAGGGTTCGATACGCAGTATTTT	CASSPTGFDTQYF
.	13	TRBJ1-1	.	TRBV27	TGTGCCAGCAGTTTCCGGGGACCCACTGAAGCTTTCTTT	CASSFRGPTEAFF
TRBD1	17	TRBJ2-6	.	TRBV5-6	TGTGCCAGCAGCTTGAGACAGGGGGCTTCTGGGGCCAACGTCCTGACTTTC	CASSLRQGASGANVLTF
.	15	TRBJ1-2	.	TRBV10-3	TGTGCCATACACGGGACACCAACTCCGGCTAGCGGCTACACCTTC	CAIHGTPTPASGYTF
.	14	TRBJ2-3	.	TRBV6-6	TGTGCCAGCAGAACCTTCCCATCCACAGATACGCAGTATTTT	CASRTFPSTDTQYF
.	13	TRBJ1-3	.	TRBV2	TGTGCCAGCAGTGAGAGGGTTGGAAACACCATATATTTT	CASSERVGNTIYF
.	14	TRBJ1-4	.	TRBV6-5	TGTGCCAGCAGCCCGGGCAGCTACAATGAAAAACTGTTTTTT	CASSPGSYNEKLFF
.	12	TRBJ1-1	.	TRBV28	TGTGCCAGCAGTCCTGGACTCGCTGAAGCTTTCTTT	CASSPGLAEAFF
.	14	TRBJ2-5	.	TRBV12-5	TGTGCTAGTGGTCGGGGTTACAGTGGTGAGACCCAGTACTTC	CASGRGYSGETQYF
TRBD1	16	TRBJ1-3	.	TRBV5-1	TGCGCCAGCAGCCCCACAGGGGGGAGCTCTGGAAACACCATATATTTT	CASSPTGGSSGNTIYF
.	17	TRBJ1-4	.	TRBV21-1	TGTGCCAGCAGCAAAAGCGTGACAGGGAATCATAATGAAAAACTGTTTTTT	CASSKSVTGNHNEKLFF
TRBD1	18	TRBJ2-7	.	TRBV5-5	TGTGCCAGCAGCTCTTTAATATCAGACAGGGTGGTGTCCTACGAGCAGTACTTC	CASSSLISDRVVSYEQYF
TRBD1	13	TRBJ2-5	.	TRBV11-1	TGTGCCAGCAGCTCGGGACAGAGAGAGACCCAGTACTTC	CASSSGQRETQYF